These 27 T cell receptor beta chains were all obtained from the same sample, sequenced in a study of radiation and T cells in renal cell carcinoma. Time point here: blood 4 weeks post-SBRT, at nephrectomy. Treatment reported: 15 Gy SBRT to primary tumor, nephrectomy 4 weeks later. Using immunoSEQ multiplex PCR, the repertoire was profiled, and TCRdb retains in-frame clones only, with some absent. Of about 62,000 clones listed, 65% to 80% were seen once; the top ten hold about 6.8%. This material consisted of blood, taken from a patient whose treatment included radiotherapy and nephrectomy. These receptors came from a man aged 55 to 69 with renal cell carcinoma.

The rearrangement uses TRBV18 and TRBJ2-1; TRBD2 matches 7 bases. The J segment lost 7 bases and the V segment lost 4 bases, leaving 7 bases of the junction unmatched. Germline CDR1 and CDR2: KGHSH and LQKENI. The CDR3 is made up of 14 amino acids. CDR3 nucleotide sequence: TGTGCCAGCTCACTACCGGGACTACGGAATGAGCAGTTCTTC. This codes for CASSLPGLRNEQFF.

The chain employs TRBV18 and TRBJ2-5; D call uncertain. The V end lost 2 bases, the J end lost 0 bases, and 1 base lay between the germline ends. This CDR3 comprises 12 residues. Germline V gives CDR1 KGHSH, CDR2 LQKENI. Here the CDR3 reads CASSPNQETQYF. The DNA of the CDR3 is TGTGCCAGCTCACCAAACCAAGAGACCCAGTACTTC.

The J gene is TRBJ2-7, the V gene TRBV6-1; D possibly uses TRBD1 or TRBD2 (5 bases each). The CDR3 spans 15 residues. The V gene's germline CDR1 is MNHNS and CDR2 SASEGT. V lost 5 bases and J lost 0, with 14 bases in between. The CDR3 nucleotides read TGTGCCAGCAGTCCTCGTGGGGGTAGCTCCTACGAGCAGTACTTC. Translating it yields CASSPRGGSSYEQYF.

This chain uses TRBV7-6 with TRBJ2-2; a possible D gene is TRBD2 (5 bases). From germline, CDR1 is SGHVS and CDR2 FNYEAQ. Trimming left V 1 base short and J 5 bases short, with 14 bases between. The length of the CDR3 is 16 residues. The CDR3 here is CASSLVGGFGTGELFF. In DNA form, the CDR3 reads TGTGCCAGCAGCTTAGTCGGAGGATTCGGGACCGGGGAGCTGTTTTTT.

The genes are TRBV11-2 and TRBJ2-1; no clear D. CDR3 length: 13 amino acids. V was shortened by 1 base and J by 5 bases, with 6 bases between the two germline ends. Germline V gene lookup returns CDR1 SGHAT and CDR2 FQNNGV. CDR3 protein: CASSLGVDNEQFF. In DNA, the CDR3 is TGTGCCAGCAGCTTAGGGGTGGACAATGAGCAGTTCTTC.

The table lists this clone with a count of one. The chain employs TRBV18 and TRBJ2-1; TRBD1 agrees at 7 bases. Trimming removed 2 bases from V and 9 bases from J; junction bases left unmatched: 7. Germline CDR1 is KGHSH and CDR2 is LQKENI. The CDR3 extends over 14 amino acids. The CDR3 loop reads CASSPETGSSEQFF. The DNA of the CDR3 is TGTGCCAGCTCACCAGAGACAGGGTCGAGTGAGCAGTTCTTC.

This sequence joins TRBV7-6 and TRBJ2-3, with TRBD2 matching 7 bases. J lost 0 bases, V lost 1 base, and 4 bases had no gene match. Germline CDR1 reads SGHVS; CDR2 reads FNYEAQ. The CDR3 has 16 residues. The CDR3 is CASSLGSGASTDTQYF. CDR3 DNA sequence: TGTGCCAGCAGCTTAGGCAGCGGGGCTAGCACAGATACGCAGTATTTT.

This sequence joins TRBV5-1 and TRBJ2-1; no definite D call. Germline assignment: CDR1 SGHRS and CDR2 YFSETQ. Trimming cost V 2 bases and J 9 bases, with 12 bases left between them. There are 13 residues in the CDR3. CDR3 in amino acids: CASSFDDRAEQFF. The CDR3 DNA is TGCGCCAGCAGCTTCGACGACCGGGCTGAGCAGTTCTTC.

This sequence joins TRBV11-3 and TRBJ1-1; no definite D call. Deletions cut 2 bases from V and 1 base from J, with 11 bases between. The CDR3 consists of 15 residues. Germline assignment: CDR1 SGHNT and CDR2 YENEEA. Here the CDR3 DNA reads TGTGCCAGCAGCTTATACAGCCAGGAGAACACTGAAGCTTTCTTT. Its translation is CASSLYSQENTEAFF. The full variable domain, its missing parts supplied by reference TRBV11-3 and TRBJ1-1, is EAGVVQSPRYKIIEKKQPVAFWCNPISGHNTLYWYLQNLGQGPELLIRYENEEAVDDSQLPKDRFSAERLKGVDSTLKIQPAELGDSAVYLCASSLYSQENTEAFFGQGTRLTVV.

The CDR3 region is CASSLARAAFSNQPQHF. The DNA of the CDR3 is TGTGCCAGCAGCTTAGCCAGGGCGGCCTTTAGCAATCAGCCCCAGCATTTT. The chain recombines TRBV7-8 with TRBJ1-5; perhaps TRBD1 as D (5 bases). CDR1 SGHVS and CDR2 FQNEAQ come from the germline V gene. This CDR3 region has 17 residues. The V end was cut by 0 bases, the J end by 0 bases, with 12 bases between.

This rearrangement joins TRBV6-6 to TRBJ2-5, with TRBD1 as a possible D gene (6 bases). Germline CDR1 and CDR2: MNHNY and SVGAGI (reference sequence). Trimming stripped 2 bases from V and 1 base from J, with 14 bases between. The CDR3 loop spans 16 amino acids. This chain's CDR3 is CASSYPKRTAQETQYF. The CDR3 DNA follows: TGTGCCAGCAGTTACCCTAAGAGGACAGCCCAAGAGACCCAGTACTTC.

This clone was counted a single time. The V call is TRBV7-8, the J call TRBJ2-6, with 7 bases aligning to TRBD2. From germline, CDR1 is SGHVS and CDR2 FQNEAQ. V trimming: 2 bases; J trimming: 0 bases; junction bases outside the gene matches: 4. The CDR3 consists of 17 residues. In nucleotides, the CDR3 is TGTGCCAGCAGCTTACCCGGCGGGGGCTCTGGGGCCAACGTCCTGACTTTC. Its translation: CASSLPGGGSGANVLTF.

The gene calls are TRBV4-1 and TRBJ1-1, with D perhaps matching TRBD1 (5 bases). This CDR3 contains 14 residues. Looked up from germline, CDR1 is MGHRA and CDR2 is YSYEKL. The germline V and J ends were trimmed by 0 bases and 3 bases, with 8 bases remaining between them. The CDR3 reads CASSQEGGHTEAFF. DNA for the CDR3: TGCGCCAGCAGCCAAGAGGGGGGTCACACTGAAGCTTTCTTT.

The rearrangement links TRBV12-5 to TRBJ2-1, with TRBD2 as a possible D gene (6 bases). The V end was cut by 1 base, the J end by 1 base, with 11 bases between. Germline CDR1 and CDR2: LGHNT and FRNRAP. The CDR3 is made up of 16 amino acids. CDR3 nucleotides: TGTGCTAGTGGTTTGGAAGTCGGGGGTTCCTACAATGAGCAGTTCTTC. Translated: CASGLEVGGSYNEQFF.

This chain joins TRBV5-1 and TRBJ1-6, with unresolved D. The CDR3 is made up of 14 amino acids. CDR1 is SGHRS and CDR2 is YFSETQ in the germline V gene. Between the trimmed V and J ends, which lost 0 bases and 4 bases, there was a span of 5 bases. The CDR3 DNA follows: TGCGCCAGCAGCTTGGATGGGTATAATTCACCCCTCCACTTT. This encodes CASSLDGYNSPLHF.

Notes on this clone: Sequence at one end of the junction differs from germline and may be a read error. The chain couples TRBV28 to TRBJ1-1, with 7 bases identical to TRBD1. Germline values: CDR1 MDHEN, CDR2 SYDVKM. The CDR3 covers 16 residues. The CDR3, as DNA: TGTGCCAGCAGGTTATTACAGGGGAGCGGAGGCACTGAAGCTTTCTTT. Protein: CASRLLQGSGGTEAFF.

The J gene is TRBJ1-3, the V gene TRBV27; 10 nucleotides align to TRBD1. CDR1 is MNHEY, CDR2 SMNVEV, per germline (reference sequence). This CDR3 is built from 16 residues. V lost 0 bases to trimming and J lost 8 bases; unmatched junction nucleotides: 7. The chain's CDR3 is CASSLSPTGGLDTIYF. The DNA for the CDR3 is TGTGCCAGCAGTTTATCCCCGACAGGGGGCTTGGACACCATATATTTT.

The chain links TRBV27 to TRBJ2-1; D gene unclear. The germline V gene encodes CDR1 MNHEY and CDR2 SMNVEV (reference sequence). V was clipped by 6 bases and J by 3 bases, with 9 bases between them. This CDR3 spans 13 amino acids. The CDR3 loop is CASRRIYYNEQFF. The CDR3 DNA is TGTGCCAGCAGACGGATATACTACAATGAGCAGTTCTTC.

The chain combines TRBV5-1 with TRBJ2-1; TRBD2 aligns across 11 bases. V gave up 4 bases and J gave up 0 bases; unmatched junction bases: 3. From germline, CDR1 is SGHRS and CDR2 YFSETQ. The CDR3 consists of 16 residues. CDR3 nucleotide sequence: TGCGCCAGCAGCCTAGGACTAGCGGGCTCCTACAATGAGCAGTTCTTC. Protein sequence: CASSLGLAGSYNEQFF.

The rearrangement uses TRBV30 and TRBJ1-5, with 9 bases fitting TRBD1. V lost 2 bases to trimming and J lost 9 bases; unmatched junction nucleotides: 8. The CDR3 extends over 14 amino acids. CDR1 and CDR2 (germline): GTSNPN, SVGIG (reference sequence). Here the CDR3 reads CAWSPGQGGVPQHF. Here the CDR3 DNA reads TGTGCCTGGAGTCCGGGACAGGGTGGGGTGCCCCAGCATTTT.

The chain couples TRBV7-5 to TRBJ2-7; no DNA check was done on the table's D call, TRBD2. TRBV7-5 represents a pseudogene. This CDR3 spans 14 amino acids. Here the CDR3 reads CVRSLGGSSYEQYV. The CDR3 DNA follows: TGTGTCAGAAGTCTCGGAGGGAGCTCCTACGAGCAGTACGTC.

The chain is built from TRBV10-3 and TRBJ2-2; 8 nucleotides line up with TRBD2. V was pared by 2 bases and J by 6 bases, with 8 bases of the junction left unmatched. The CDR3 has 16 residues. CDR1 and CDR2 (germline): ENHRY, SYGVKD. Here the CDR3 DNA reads TGTGCCATCAGTGAGGAGCGGGGGCCCTCGTCCGGGGAGCTGTTTTTT. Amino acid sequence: CAISEERGPSSGELFF.

In DNA form, the CDR3 reads TGTGCCAGCAGCTTAGGGGGCCCCTACAATGAGCAGTTCTTC. Translation: CASSLGGPYNEQFF. The genes are TRBV7-3 and TRBJ2-1; tentative D call: TRBD1 (6 bases). V was trimmed by 2 bases and J by 2 bases, leaving 7 bases between them. There are 14 residues in the CDR3. Germline lookup yields CDR1 SGHTA and CDR2 FQGTGA. The variable domain in full, with the rest retrieved from reference TRBV7-3 and TRBJ2-1, is GAGVSQTPSNKVTEKGKYVELRCDPISGHTALYWYRQSLGQGPEFLIYFQGTGAADDSGLPNDRFFAVRPEGSVSTLKIQRTERGDSAVYLCASSLGGPYNEQFFGPGTRLTVL.

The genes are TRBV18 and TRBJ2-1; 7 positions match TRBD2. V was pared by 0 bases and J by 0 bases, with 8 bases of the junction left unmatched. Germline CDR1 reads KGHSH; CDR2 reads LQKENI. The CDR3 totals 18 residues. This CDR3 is CASSPPPGGIVSYNEQFF. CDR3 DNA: TGTGCCAGCTCACCACCCCCCGGGGGGATCGTCTCCTACAATGAGCAGTTCTTC.

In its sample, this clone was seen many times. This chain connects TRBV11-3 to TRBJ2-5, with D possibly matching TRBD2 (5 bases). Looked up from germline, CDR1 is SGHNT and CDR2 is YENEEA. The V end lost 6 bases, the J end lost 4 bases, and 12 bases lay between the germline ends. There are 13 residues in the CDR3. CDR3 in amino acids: CASSPEGTETQYF. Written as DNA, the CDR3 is TGTGCCAGCAGTCCCGAGGGTACAGAGACCCAGTACTTC.

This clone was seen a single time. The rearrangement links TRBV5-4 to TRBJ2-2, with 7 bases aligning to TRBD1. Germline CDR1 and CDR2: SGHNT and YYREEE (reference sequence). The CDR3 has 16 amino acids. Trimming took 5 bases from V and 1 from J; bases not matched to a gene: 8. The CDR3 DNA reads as TGTGCCAGCAGATCCGGGACAGAGTTGAACACCGGGGAGCTGTTTTTT. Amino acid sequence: CASRSGTELNTGELFF.

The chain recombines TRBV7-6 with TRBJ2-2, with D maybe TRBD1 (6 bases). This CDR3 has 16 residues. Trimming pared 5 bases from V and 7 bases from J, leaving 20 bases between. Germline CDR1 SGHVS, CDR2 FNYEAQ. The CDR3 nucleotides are TGTGCCAGCAGCCCACGGGCCCAGGGGAAGAACGGGGAGCTGTTTTTT. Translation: CASSPRAQGKNGELFF. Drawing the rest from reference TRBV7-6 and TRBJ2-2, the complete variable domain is GAGVSQSPRYKVTKRGQDVALRCDPISGHVSLYWYRQALGQGPEFLTYFNYEAQQDKSGLPNDRFSAERPEGSISTLTIQRTEQRDSAMYRCASSPRAQGKNGELFFGEGSRLTVL.